The T cell receptor (beta chain) described here comes from a study of T cells in Graves' hyperthyroidism and ophthalmopathy. This clonotype has ten or more counts. CDR1 is SGHAT and CDR2 is FQNNGV in the germline V gene. The CDR3 covers 13 residues. V gave up 0 bases and J gave up 9 bases, with 11 bases separating them. Amplification of TCR beta CDR3 regions used RNA as the template. Researchers ran a first-round RT-PCR on the TCR CDR3 using the HTBI primer set. Each CDR3 protein is one row after TCRdb ran MiXCR on the multiplex PCR reads. The data contain more than 500,000 distinct CDR3 sequences, approximately 16% of them singletons.

The sample comprised blood. V and J are TRBV11-2 and TRBJ1-1; D gene uncertain. This sequence originates from a woman in her 30s with Graves' ophthalmopathy. The CDR3 spells CASSLDIRSQAFF. In DNA form, the CDR3 reads TGTGCCAGCAGCTTAGATATAAGATCCCAAGCTTTCTTT. Full variable domain (outside the CDR3, taken from reference TRBV11-2 and TRBJ1-1): EAGVAQSPRYKIIEKRQSVAFWCNPISGHATLYWYQQILGQGPKLLIQFQNNGVVDDSQLPKDRFSAERLKGVDSTLKIQPAKLEDSAVYLCASSLDIRSQAFFGQGTRLTVV.